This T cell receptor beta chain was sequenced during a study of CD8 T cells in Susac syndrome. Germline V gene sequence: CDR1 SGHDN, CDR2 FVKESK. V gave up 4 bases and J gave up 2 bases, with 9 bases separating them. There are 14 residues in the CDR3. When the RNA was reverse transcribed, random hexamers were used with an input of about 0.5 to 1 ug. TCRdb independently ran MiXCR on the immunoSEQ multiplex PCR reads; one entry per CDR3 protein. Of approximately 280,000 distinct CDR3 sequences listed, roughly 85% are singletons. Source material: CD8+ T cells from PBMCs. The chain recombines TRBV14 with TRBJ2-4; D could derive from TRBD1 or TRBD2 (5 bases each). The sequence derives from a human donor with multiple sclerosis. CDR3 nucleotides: TGTGCCAGCAGCCCCGGGACCTCCAAAAACATTCAGTACTTC. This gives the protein CASSPGTSKNIQYF.